This TCR beta chain appears in the sequencing data of a study of blood T cells in healthy people across ages. PCR was performed a second time for 7 to 11 cycles using a sample-barcoded 5' primer and a J-beta primer mix. TCRdb fed the 5' RACE reads into MiXCR, producing one record per CDR3 protein. This sample has 1.5 million to 2 million distinct CDR3 sequences; 25% to 30% occur once, and the top ten carry more than 6%. Trimming cost V 8 bases and J 2 bases, with 13 bases left between them. Germline V gene data show CDR1 as SGHTA and CDR2 as FQGNSA. The CDR3 spans 15 residues. Sequenced input: blood. The rearrangement joins TRBV7-2 to TRBJ1-6; TRBD1 might be the D (5 bases). This clonotype was obtained from a woman aged 25 to 39 in good health. CDR3: CASGGGTAYNSPLHF. CDR3 coding DNA: TGTGCCAGCGGTGGGGGGACCGCCTATAATTCACCCCTCCACTTT.